This TCR beta chain originates from a study of cytomegalovirus exposure and HLA in healthy donors. The PCR made use of 60 Vbeta and 13 Jbeta primers. Libraries were prepared by immunoSEQ multiplex PCR; TCRdb keeps only in-frame clonotypes and omits some of them. The repertoire holds under 200,000 clones, about 85% seen once, with 6.3% in the top ten. Germline V lookup: CDR1 SGDLS, CDR2 YYNGEE. The CDR3 spans 14 residues. With 6 bases removed from V and 0 bases from J, the gap between germline ends came to 7 bases. V and J are TRBV9 and TRBJ1-6; D call uncertain. The sequence derives from a male donor in good health and CMV-seropositive. Specimen: PBMCs. The CDR3 sequence is CASTSGSYNSPLHF. CDR3 nucleotide sequence: TGTGCCAGCACCTCGGGCTCCTATAATTCACCCCTCCACTTT.